This TCR beta chain was recorded in a study of blood T cell repertoires in COVID-19. Study-level background: Samples representing acute and convalescent COVID-19 were sourced from the United States, Italy and Spain. PBMCs, B-cell-depleted T cells, or T cells were the source of the cDNA or gDNA that made up the material.

The V gene lost 1 base and the J gene lost 0 bases, with 13 bases spanning the gap. This CDR3 comprises 17 residues. The germline V gene has CDR1 KGHSH and CDR2 LQKENI. Authors' methods: Quantification of nucleated cells was approximated via reference gene primer amplification. Measured with immunoSEQ multiplex PCR; TCRdb has only the in-frame clones, and not every one. D and trimming come from the DNA, and the V and J calls and clone size come from that table. The sample yields around 700,000 clones, 85% to 90% seen once. Input material: peripheral blood. This chain uses TRBV18 with TRBJ1-3; D gene ambiguous. This sequence originates from a woman in her late teens or twenties with acute or convalescent COVID-19. CDR3 nucleotide sequence: TGTGCCAGCTCACCACAGGGTGGGAGAATCTCTGGAAACACCATATATTTT. Encoded protein: CASSPQGGRISGNTIYF.